Listed here are 21 T cell receptor beta chains from one sample, sequenced in a study of blood T cell repertoires in COVID-19. TCRdb's copy holds only in-frame clones and misses some; the assay was immunoSEQ multiplex PCR. The table includes about 300,000 clones, roughly 91% detected once. Sequencing input: peripheral blood. The receptor source for this set is a woman between 25 and 40 years old with COVID-19, enrolled during active disease.

Points on this clone: A much larger clone lies a single base off, so this may be a read error. The chain combines TRBV6-2 or TRBV6-3 with TRBJ2-1, with 10 bases that match TRBD2. Germline CDR1 MNHEY, CDR2 SVGEGT. The CDR3 spans 15 residues. V dropped 6 bases and J dropped 2; count of bases not matched to a gene: 4. The CDR3 region has the DNA TGTGCCAGCAGCCAAAGCGGGGGGGCCTACAATGAGCAGTTCTTC. This encodes CASSQSGGAYNEQFF.

This clone was detected only a few times. The CDR3: CASSSGQVSYNEQFF. Here the CDR3 DNA reads TGCGCCAGCAGCTCCGGACAGGTGTCCTACAATGAGCAGTTCTTC. The rearrangement uses TRBV5-1 and TRBJ2-1; 7 bases align to TRBD1. CDR1 and CDR2 (germline): SGHRS, YFSETQ. The V and J ends lost 3 bases and 1 base, in that order; junction bases with no gene match: 4. The CDR3 has 15 amino acids.

Notes on this clone: This specimen includes other DNA sequences encoding the same CDR3. The chain couples TRBV6-5 to TRBJ2-5, with 8 bases identical to TRBD1. The CDR3 length is 14 residues. Germline values: CDR1 MNHEY, CDR2 SVGAGI. V lost 5 bases to trimming and J lost 2 bases; unmatched junction nucleotides: 4. CDR3 region: CASSPGTGQETQYF. DNA of the CDR3: TGTGCCAGCAGTCCAGGGACAGGACAAGAGACCCAGTACTTC.

The chain combines TRBV6-5 with TRBJ2-1; weak D call: TRBD2 (6 bases). Germline lookup yields CDR1 MNHEY and CDR2 SVGAGI. The CDR3 totals 14 residues. Trimming shortened V by 8 bases and J by 5 bases, and 16 bases separated the two germline ends. The CDR3 is CASAPSGTHNEQFF. CDR3 coding DNA: TGTGCCAGCGCCCCCTCCGGGACTCACAATGAGCAGTTCTTC.

This clone has just one count. The chain couples TRBV29-1 to TRBJ1-1, with a weak D call TRBD1 (6 bases). CDR3 length equals 13 residues. Germline loops: CDR1 SQVTM, CDR2 ANQGSEA. The CDR3 is CSASGTPNTEAFF. The CDR3 coding sequence is TGCAGTGCCTCGGGGACACCGAACACTGAAGCTTTCTTT.

This clone was counted only a few times. This chain joins TRBV23-1 and TRBJ1-5, with D perhaps TRBD1 (6 bases). TRBV23-1 is marked as an open reading frame, function uncertain. The CDR3 covers 16 residues. Trimming removed 0 bases from V and 5 bases from J, with 14 bases in between. The CDR3 nucleotides read TGCGCCAGCAGTCAATCGGTTCAGGGACAAGATCAGCCCCAGCATTTT. It translates to CASSQSVQGQDQPQHF.

This clone was observed a handful of times. The chain links TRBV5-1 to TRBJ2-7; the D gene is possibly TRBD1 (6 bases). The CDR3 has 16 residues. Trimming removed 3 bases at V and 9 bases at J, with 25 bases between. The germline CDR1 and CDR2 sequences are SGHRS and YFSETQ. The CDR3 DNA is TGCGCCAGCAGCTCCAGACGACAGGTGGGCACGCAGGGGCAGTACGTC. It is translated as CASSSRRQVGTQGQYV.

The CDR3 region is CASSRDIGNSPLHF. As DNA, the CDR3 is TGTGCCAGCAGCCGGGACATCGGGAATTCACCCCTCCACTTT. V and J are TRBV14 and TRBJ1-6; D is perhaps TRBD1 (6 bases). Trimming removed 4 bases at V and 7 bases at J, with 11 bases between. The CDR3 length is 14 residues. Looked up from germline, CDR1 is SGHDN and CDR2 is FVKESK.

Here the CDR3 reads CAWRTPGQSNTEAFF. In DNA form, the CDR3 reads TGTGCCTGGAGGACTCCGGGACAGTCGAACACTGAAGCTTTCTTT. V is TRBV30 and J is TRBJ1-1, with 7 bases lining up with TRBD1. V lost 3 bases, J lost 1 base, and 8 bases stayed unmatched. The germline V gene has CDR1 GTSNPN and CDR2 SVGIG (reference sequence). The CDR3 extends over 15 amino acids. The full variable domain, with the rest looked up from reference TRBV30 and TRBJ1-1, is SQTIHQWPATLVQPVGSPLSLECTVEGTSNPNLYWYRQAAGRGLQLLFYSVGIGQISSEVPQNLSASRPQDRQFILSSKKLLLSDSGFYLCAWRTPGQSNTEAFFGQGTRLTVV.

V and J are TRBV5-6 and TRBJ2-7, with 8 bases lining up with TRBD2. CDR3 length equals 16 residues. Unmatched junction bases numbered 8, after V lost 0 bases and J lost 3 bases. Germline V gene sequence: CDR1 SGHDT, CDR2 YYEEEE. The CDR3 loop is CASSLDPAGADYEQYF. CDR3 in DNA: TGTGCCAGCAGCTTGGATCCAGCGGGGGCGGACTACGAGCAGTACTTC.

A single count supports this clone. The V call is TRBV4-1, the J call TRBJ1-1; 8 bases are a match to TRBD1. J gave up 4 bases and V 4 bases, and 11 bases lay outside the gene matches. The CDR3 consists of 16 residues. Germline-derived CDR1 and CDR2 are MGHRA and YSYEKL. The DNA for the CDR3 is TGCGCCAGCAGCCCGGGGACAGGTTATTTTGGCACTGAAGCTTTCTTT. Residues: CASSPGTGYFGTEAFF.

This rearrangement joins TRBV18 to TRBJ2-7; 12 bases agree with TRBD1. J gave up 2 bases and V 3 bases, and 2 bases lay outside the gene matches. The germline V gene has CDR1 KGHSH and CDR2 LQKENI. CDR3 size: 15 residues. Here the CDR3 reads CASSPGTGGAYEQYV. CDR3 nucleotide sequence: TGTGCCAGCTCACCCGGGACAGGGGGCGCCTACGAGCAGTACGTC.

This clone was counted once. The genes are TRBV12-3 or TRBV12-4 and TRBJ2-4, with D perhaps TRBD1 (5 bases). Trimming removed 5 bases at V and 9 bases at J, with 11 bases between. The CDR3 totals 12 residues. CDR3 in amino acids: CASSPGQGIQYF. The CDR3 DNA reads TGTGCCAGCAGTCCGGGCCAGGGCATTCAGTACTTC.

The rearrangement links TRBV6-5 to TRBJ2-2, with D possibly being TRBD2 (6 bases). Germline lookup yields CDR1 MNHEY and CDR2 SVGAGI. V lost 8 bases to trimming and J lost 4 bases, with 11 bases between them. The CDR3 sequence is 13 residues long. The CDR3 here is CASRRGSTGELFF. CDR3 DNA sequence: TGTGCCAGCCGCCGGGGGAGCACCGGGGAGCTGTTTTTT.

The sample holds one count of this clone. This chain links TRBV12-3 or TRBV12-4 with TRBJ1-6; weak D call: TRBD1 (6 bases). The V end lost 7 bases, the J end lost 7 bases, and 11 bases lay between the germline ends. CDR3 length equals 13 residues. CDR3 DNA: TGTGCCAGCACCAATGGGGGCAATTCACCCCTCCACTTT. This sequence encodes CASTNGGNSPLHF.

The chain has TRBV5-1 and TRBJ2-5, with D possibly TRBD1 on 5 matching bases. V was shortened by 4 bases and J by 0 bases, with 7 bases between the two germline ends. The CDR3 contains 13 residues. Germline V CDR1 and CDR2: SGHRS, YFSETQ. CDR3 nucleotide sequence: TGCGCCAGCAGCGGGGCCAACCAAGAGACCCAGTACTTC. Protein: CASSGANQETQYF. Drawing the rest from reference TRBV5-1 and TRBJ2-5, the complete variable domain is KAGVTQTPRYLIKTRGQQVTLSCSPISGHRSVSWYQQTPGQGLQFLFEYFSETQRNKGNFPGRFSGRQFSNSRSEMNVSTLELGDSALYLCASSGANQETQYFGPGTRLLVL.

The chain uses TRBV6-5 and TRBJ1-3, with 7 bases aligning to TRBD1. V dropped 8 bases and J dropped 2; count of bases not matched to a gene: 3. The length of the CDR3 is 13 residues. The V gene's germline CDR1 is MNHEY and CDR2 SVGAGI. CDR3 coding DNA: TGTGCCAGCCGGGGGACAGCTGGAAACACCATATATTTT. This codes for CASRGTAGNTIYF.

This clone was seen more than once but under ten times. V and J are TRBV19 and TRBJ1-2; D is possibly TRBD1 (6 bases). The CDR3 is made up of 13 amino acids. The V gene lost 6 bases and the J gene lost 3 bases, with 11 bases spanning the gap. Germline loops: CDR1 LNHDA, CDR2 SQIVND (reference sequence). In nucleotides, the CDR3 is TGTGCCAGTAGACCACAGGGATACTATGGCTACACCTTC. It encodes CASRPQGYYGYTF.

This chain connects TRBV5-4 to TRBJ2-1; the match to TRBD2 covers 9 bases. V lost 3 bases, J lost 7 bases, and 2 bases stayed unmatched. The CDR3 length is 13 residues. Germline V gene data show CDR1 as SGHNT and CDR2 as YYREEE (reference sequence). The chain's CDR3 is CASSSGLANEQFF. CDR3 in DNA: TGTGCCAGCAGCTCCGGACTAGCGAATGAGCAGTTCTTC.

J is TRBJ2-4 and V is TRBV4-2; 8 bases match TRBD2. Germline loops: CDR1 LGHNA, CDR2 YNFKEQ. After removal of 4 bases from V and 5 bases from J, the junction contained 13 bases not matched to a gene. The CDR3 contains 17 residues. CDR3 nucleotide sequence: TGTGCCAGCAGCCCTGGACGGGGGGGCTTTTCCCAAAACATTCAGTACTTC. The encoded protein is CASSPGRGGFSQNIQYF.

The rearrangement joins TRBV6-6 to TRBJ1-2; a weak D match, TRBD1 (6 bases). The CDR3 runs 14 residues. Trimming took 4 bases from V and 8 from J, leaving 17 bases between them. Germline values: CDR1 MNHNY, CDR2 SVGAGI (reference sequence). The CDR3 DNA sequence: TGTGCCAGCAGTTGGGAACAGGGTTTGGGAGGCTACACCTTC. This encodes CASSWEQGLGGYTF.